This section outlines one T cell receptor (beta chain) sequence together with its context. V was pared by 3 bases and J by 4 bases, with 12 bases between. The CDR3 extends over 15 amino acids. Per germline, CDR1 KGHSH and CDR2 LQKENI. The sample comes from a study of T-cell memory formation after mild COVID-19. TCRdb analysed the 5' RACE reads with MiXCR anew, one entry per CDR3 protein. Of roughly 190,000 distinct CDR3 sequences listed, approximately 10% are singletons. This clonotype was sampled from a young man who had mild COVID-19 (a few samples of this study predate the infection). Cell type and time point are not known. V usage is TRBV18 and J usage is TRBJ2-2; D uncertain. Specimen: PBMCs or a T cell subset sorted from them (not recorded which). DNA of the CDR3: TGTGCCAGCTCACCTGTCGAGGCAGGCACCGGGGAGCTGTTTTTT. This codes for CASSPVEAGTGELFF.